This T cell receptor (beta chain) was sequenced for a study of CD8 T cells in Susac syndrome. Across the whole study: Patients with Susac syndrome, at blood draw, were therapy-naive, on corticosteroids, or on intravenous immunoglobulin alone. Whole-study findings and limits: Within total CD8+ repertoires, more than 15 Susac-specific public clones were found, and within CD8+ TEMRA repertoires, five.

In the case of this clonotype: What it recognizes is unknown.

It was negative isolation that provided the CD8+ and CD4+ T cells, whereas TEMRA cells were enriched by FACS. V was pared by 4 bases and J by 10 bases, with 12 bases of the junction left unmatched. CDR3 size: 15 residues. Per germline, CDR1 LGHDT and CDR2 YNNKEL (reference sequence). An amount of RNA that ranged from roughly 0.5 to 1 ug was reverse transcribed with random hexamers. Coverage of TCR beta CDR3 amplification by immunoSEQ multiplex PCR extended to 54 Vbeta and 13 Jbeta. TCRdb re-called the immunoSEQ multiplex PCR reads with MiXCR, one entry per CDR3 protein. The top ten hold about 0.18% of the sample, which has fewer than 150,000 distinct CDR3 sequences, approximately 95% seen once.

The rearrangement uses TRBV3-1 and TRBJ2-1; 8 nucleotides match TRBD2. The sequenced material came from CD8+ T cells from PBMCs. This TCR came from a human donor with Susac syndrome. Here the CDR3 DNA reads TGTGCCAGCAGCCCGGGGGGTAGCGGGACCAGCGAGCAGTTCTTC. Translation gives CASSPGGSGTSEQFF.